The source of this TCR beta chain is a study of blood T cells in healthy people across ages. This clonotype has at least ten counts. Primers used in a second PCR of roughly 7 to 11 cycles were a sample-barcoded 5' primer and a J-beta primer mix. Tags on each cDNA molecule came from a template-switch adaptor with 12 random nucleotides. TCRdb itself ran the 5' RACE reads through MiXCR, one entry per CDR3 protein. The sample lists about 730,000 distinct CDR3 sequences, about 42% occurring once. The CDR3 is 14 amino acids. Germline assignment: CDR1 SQVTM and CDR2 ANQGSEA. The V and J ends lost 3 bases and 0 bases respectively, with 9 bases between them.

This TCR was recovered from a woman in her fifties or sixties in good health. V gene TRBV29-1 combines with J gene TRBJ2-1; unclear D gene. The specimen was blood. The CDR3 DNA reads as TGCAGCGTTGATGTCAGAAACTCCTACAATGAGCAGTTCTTC. Translating it yields CSVDVRNSYNEQFF.